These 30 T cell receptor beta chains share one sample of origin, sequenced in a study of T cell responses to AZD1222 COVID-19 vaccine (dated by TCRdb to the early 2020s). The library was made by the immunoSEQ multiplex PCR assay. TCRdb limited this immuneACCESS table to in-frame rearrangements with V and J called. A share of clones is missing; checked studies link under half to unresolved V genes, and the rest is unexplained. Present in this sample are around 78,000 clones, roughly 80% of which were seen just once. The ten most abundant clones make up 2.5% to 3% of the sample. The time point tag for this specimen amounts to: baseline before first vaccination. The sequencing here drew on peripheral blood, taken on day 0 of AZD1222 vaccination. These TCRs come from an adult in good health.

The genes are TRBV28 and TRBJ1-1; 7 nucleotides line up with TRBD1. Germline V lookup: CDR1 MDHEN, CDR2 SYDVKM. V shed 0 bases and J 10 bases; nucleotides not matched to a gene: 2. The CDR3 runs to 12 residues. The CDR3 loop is CASSLWGTAAFF. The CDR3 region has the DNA TGTGCCAGCAGTTTATGGGGGACAGCAGCTTTCTTT.

CDR3 region: CASSLGGEYTEAFF. CDR3 DNA: TGCGCCAGCAGCTTGGGAGGGGAGTACACTGAAGCTTTCTTT. The chain has TRBV5-1 and TRBJ1-1, with D maybe TRBD1 (5 bases). The CDR3 contains 14 residues. V shed 0 bases and J shed 3 bases, with 9 bases lying between them. Germline V gives CDR1 SGHRS, CDR2 YFSETQ. The variable domain in full, with the rest retrieved from reference TRBV5-1 and TRBJ1-1, is KAGVTQTPRYLIKTRGQQVTLSCSPISGHRSVSWYQQTPGQGLQFLFEYFSETQRNKGNFPGRFSGRQFSNSRSEMNVSTLELGDSALYLCASSLGGEYTEAFFGQGTRLTVV.

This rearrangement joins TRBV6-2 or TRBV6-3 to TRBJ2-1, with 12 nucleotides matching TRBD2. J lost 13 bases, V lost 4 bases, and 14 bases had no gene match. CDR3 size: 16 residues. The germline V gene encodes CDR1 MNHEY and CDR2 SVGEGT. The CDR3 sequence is CASSSSRRLAGALQFF. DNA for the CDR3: TGTGCCAGCAGTTCCAGCAGAAGACTAGCGGGGGCACTCCAGTTCTTC.

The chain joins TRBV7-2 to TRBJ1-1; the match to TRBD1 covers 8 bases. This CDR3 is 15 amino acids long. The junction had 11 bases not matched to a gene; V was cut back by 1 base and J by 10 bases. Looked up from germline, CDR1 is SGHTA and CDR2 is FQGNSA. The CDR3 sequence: CASSLDQTGAMGAFF. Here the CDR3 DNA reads TGTGCCAGCAGCTTAGATCAGACAGGGGCCATGGGAGCTTTCTTT.

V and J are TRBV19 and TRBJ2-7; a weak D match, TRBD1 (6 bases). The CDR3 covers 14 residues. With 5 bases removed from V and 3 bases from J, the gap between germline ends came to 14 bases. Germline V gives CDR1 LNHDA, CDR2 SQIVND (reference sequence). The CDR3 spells CASSFGQKYYEQYF. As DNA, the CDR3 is TGTGCCAGTAGTTTCGGACAGAAGTACTACGAGCAGTACTTC.

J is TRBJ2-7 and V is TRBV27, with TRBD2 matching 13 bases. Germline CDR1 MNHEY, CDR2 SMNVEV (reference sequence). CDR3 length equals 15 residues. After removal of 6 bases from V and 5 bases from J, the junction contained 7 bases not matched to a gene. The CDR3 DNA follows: TGTGCCAGCAGACTAGCGGGAGGGCCACAGCACGAGCAGTACTTC. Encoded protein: CASRLAGGPQHEQYF.

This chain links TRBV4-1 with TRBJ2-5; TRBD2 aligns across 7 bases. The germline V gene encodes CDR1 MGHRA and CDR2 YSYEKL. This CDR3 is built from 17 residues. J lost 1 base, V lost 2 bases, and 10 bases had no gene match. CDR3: CASSQLASGGPQETQYF. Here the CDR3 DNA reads TGCGCCAGCAGCCAACTGGCTAGCGGAGGCCCCCAAGAGACCCAGTACTTC.

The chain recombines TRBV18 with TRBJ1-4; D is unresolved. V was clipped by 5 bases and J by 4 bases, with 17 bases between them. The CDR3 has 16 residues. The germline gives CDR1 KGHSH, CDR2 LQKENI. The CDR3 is CASSSLNPDVNEKLFF. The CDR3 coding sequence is TGTGCCAGCTCATCACTCAACCCAGATGTTAATGAAAAACTGTTTTTT.

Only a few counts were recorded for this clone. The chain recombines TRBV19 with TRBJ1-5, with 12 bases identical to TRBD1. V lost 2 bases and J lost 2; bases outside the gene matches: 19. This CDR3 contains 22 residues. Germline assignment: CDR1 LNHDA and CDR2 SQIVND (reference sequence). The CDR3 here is CASSISTNLRDRGRGGNQPQHF. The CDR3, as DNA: TGTGCCAGTAGTATATCCACTAATCTCCGGGACAGGGGGCGCGGGGGCAATCAGCCCCAGCATTTT.

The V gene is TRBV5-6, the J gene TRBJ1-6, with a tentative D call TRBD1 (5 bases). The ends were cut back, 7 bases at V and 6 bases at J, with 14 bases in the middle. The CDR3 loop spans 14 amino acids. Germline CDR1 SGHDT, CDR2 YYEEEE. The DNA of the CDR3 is TGTGCCAGCGGGGGTATTAGCCCTAATTCACCCCTCCACTTT. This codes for CASGGISPNSPLHF.

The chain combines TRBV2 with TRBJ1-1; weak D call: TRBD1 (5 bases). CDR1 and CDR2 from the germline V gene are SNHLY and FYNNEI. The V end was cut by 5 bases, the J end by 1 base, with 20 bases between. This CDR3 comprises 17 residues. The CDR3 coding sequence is TGTGCCAGCAGTAGTAGCCGGGACCCACTCACGAACACTGAAGCTTTCTTT. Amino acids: CASSSSRDPLTNTEAFF.

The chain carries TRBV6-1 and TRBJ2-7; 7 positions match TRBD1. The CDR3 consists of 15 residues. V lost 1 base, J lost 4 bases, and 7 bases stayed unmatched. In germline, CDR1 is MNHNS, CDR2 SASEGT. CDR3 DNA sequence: TGTGCCAGCAGTGAAGTCAGGGGGTTGGGTTACGAGCAGTACTTC. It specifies CASSEVRGLGYEQYF.

CDR3 in DNA: TGTGCCAGCAGCTTGCGACGGGAGGATGAAGCTTTCTTT. Its translation is CASSLRREDEAFF. V is TRBV5-5 and J is TRBJ1-1; D not resolved. CDR3 length: 13 amino acids. V was pared by 1 base and J by 7 bases, with 11 bases between. Germline values: CDR1 SGHKS, CDR2 YYEKEE (reference sequence).

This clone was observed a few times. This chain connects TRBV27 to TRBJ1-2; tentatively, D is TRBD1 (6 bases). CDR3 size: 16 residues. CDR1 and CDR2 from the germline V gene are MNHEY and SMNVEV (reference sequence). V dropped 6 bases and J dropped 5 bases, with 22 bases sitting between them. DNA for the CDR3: TGTGCCAGCAGCACTCGGGGGCCGGGGGCTAGGTATGGCTACACCTTC. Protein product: CASSTRGPGARYGYTF.

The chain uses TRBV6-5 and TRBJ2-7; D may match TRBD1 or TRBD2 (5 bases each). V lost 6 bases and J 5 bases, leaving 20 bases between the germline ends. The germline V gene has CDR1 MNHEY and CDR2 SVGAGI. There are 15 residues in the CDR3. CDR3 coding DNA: TGTGCCAGCAGGTCCGGGACCATCCAGGGCGACGAGCAGTACTTC. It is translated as CASRSGTIQGDEQYF.

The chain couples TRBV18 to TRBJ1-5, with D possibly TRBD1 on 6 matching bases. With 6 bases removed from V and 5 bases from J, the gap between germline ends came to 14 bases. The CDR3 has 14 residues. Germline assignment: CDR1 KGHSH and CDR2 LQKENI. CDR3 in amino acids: CASSRQGNDQPQHF. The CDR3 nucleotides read TGTGCCAGCTCTCGGCAGGGGAACGATCAGCCCCAGCATTTT.

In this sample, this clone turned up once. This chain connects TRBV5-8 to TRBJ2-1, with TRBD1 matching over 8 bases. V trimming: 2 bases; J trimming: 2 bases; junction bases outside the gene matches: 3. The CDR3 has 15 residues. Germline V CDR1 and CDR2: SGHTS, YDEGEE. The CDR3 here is CASSFGTGAYNEQFF. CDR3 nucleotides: TGTGCCAGCAGCTTCGGGACAGGTGCCTACAATGAGCAGTTCTTC.

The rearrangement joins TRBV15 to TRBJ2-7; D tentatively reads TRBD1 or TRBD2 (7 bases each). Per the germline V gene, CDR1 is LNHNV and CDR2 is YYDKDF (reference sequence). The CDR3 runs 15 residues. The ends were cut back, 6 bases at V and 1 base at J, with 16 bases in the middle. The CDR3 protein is CATRPRGGSSYEQYF. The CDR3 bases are TGTGCCACCAGACCCAGGGGGGGGAGTTCCTACGAGCAGTACTTC.

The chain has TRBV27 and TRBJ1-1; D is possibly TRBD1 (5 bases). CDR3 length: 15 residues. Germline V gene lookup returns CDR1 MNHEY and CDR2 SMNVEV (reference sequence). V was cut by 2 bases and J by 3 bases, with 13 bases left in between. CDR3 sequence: CASSLIGAFDTEAFF. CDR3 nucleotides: TGTGCCAGCAGTTTAATTGGGGCCTTTGACACTGAAGCTTTCTTT.

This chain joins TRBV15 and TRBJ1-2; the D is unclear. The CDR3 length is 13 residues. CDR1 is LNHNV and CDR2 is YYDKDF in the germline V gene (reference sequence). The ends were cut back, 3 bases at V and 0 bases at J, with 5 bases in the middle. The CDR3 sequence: CATSRGTNYGYTF. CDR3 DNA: TGTGCCACCAGCAGGGGTACTAACTATGGCTACACCTTC.

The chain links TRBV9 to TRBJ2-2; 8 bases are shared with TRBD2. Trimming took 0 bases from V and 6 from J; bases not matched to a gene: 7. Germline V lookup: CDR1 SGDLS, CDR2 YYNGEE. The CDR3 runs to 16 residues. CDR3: CASSVAPEAGAGELFF. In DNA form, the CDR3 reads TGTGCCAGCAGCGTAGCTCCGGAAGCGGGGGCCGGGGAGCTGTTTTTT.

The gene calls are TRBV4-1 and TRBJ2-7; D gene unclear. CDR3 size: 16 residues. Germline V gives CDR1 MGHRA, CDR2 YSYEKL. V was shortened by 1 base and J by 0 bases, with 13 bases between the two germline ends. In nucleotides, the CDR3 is TGCGCCAGCAGCCAAGGGATAGGACGAAACTCCTACGAGCAGTACTTC. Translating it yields CASSQGIGRNSYEQYF.

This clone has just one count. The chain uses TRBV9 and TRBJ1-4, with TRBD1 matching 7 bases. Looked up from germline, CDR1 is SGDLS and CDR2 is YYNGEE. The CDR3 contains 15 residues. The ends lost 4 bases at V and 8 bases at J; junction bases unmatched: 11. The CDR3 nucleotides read TGTGCCAGCAGCACCCGAACAGGGGAGGGCGAAAAACTGTTTTTT. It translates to CASSTRTGEGEKLFF.

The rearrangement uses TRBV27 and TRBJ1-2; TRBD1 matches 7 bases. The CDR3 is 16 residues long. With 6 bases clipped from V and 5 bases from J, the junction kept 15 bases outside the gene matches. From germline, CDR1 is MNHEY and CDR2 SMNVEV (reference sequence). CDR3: CASSLGQPVTGYGYTF. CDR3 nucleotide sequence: TGTGCCAGCAGCCTGGGACAGCCCGTCACCGGGTATGGCTACACCTTC.

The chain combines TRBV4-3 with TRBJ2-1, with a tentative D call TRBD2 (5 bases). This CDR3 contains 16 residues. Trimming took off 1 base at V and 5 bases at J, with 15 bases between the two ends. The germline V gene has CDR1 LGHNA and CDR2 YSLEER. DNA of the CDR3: TGCGCCAGCAGCCAAGTAACGGGATCATTAGACAATGAGCAGTTCTTC. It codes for CASSQVTGSLDNEQFF.

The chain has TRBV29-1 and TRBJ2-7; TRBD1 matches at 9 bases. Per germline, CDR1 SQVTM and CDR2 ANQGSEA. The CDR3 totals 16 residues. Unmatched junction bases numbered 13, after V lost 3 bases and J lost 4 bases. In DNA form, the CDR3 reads TGCAGCGTTGAGGGTCCGGGACAGGGCTCTTGGTACGAGCAGTACTTC. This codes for CSVEGPGQGSWYEQYF.

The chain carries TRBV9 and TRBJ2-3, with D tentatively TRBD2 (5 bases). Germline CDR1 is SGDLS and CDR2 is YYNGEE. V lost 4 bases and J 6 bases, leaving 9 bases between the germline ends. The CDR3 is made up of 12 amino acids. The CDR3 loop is CASSHLADTQYF. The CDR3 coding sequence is TGTGCCAGCAGCCACCTAGCTGATACGCAGTATTTT.

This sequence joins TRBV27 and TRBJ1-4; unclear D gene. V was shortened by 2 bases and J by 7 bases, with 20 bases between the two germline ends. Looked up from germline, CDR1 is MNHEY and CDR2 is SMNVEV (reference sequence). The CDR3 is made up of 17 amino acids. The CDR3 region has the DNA TGTGCCAGCAGTTTAGTCCCACAGCCACCCGTGGGTGAAAAACTGTTTTTT. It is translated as CASSLVPQPPVGEKLFF.

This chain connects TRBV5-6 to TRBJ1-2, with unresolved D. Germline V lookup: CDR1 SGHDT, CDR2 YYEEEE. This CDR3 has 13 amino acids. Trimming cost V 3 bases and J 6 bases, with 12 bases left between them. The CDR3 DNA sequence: TGTGCCAGCAGCTCGGGCGGTGGGCATGGCTACACCTTC. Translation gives CASSSGGGHGYTF.

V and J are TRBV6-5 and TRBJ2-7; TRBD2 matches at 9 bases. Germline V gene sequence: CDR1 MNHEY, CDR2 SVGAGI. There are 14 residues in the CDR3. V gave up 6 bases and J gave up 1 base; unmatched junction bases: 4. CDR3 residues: CASSGREGSYEQYF. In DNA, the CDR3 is TGTGCCAGCAGCGGGCGGGAGGGGTCCTACGAGCAGTACTTC.